Listed here are 30 T cell receptor beta chains from one sample, sequenced in a study of blood T cells in healthy people across ages. A second PCR, run for about 7 to 11 cycles, used a sample-barcoded 5' primer plus a J-beta primer mix. TCRdb independently ran MiXCR on the 5' RACE reads; one entry per CDR3 protein. This sample has fewer than 700,000 distinct CDR3 sequences, with 45% to 55% found just once. What was sequenced was blood. The receptors were gathered from a man at least 80 years old in good health.

The V and J genes are TRBV5-1 and TRBJ2-1; 11 nucleotides agree with TRBD2. Trimming took 4 bases from V and 3 from J; bases not matched to a gene: 3. CDR1 is SGHRS, CDR2 YFSETQ, per germline. The CDR3 has 15 residues. CDR3 protein: CASSLSGGDYNEQFF. DNA for the CDR3: TGCGCCAGCAGCCTTAGCGGGGGGGACTACAATGAGCAGTTCTTC.

The V gene is TRBV7-9, the J gene TRBJ2-1, with no clear D. The V and J ends lost 5 bases and 2 bases respectively, with 7 bases between them. This CDR3 has 13 amino acids. Germline CDR1 SEHNR, CDR2 FQNEAQ (reference sequence). The CDR3 DNA sequence: TGTGCCAGCAGCCGGCTTACCTACAATGAGCAGTTCTTC. Translated: CASSRLTYNEQFF.

This chain links TRBV7-6 with TRBJ2-1, with 7 bases fitting TRBD1. Looked up from germline, CDR1 is SGHVS and CDR2 is FNYEAQ. The length of the CDR3 is 14 residues. With 5 bases clipped from V and 9 bases from J, the junction kept 10 bases outside the gene matches. In nucleotides, the CDR3 is TGTGCCAGCAGCACGAAGACAGGGTTCGTTGAGCAGTTCTTC. Its translation is CASSTKTGFVEQFF.

There are a few counts of this clonotype. The chain uses TRBV7-9 and TRBJ1-2, with TRBD1 matching over 9 bases. Germline-derived CDR1 and CDR2 are SEHNR and FQNEAQ (reference sequence). CDR3 size: 14 residues. V lost 4 bases, J lost 7 bases, and 7 bases stayed unmatched. The CDR3 here is CASSYRGLGGGYTF. The DNA for the CDR3 is TGTGCCAGCAGCTACAGGGGGCTTGGTGGTGGCTACACCTTC.

The DNA for the CDR3 is TGCGCCAGCCTCGATACTGGGGCCAACGTCCTGACTTTC. The encoded protein is CASLDTGANVLTF. The gene calls are TRBV5-1 and TRBJ2-6; D gene uncertain. CDR3 length: 13 amino acids. The V end lost 7 bases, the J end lost 2 bases, and 7 bases lay between the germline ends. Germline values: CDR1 SGHRS, CDR2 YFSETQ.

This clonotype has a single count. At one boundary the junction diverges from the germline segment, which might be a read error. J is TRBJ1-2 and V is TRBV28; D remains unclear. Germline CDR1 reads MDHEN; CDR2 reads SYDVKM. This CDR3 is 15 amino acids long. CDR3 sequence reads: CAGSLSLDVRRGYTF. The CDR3 coding sequence is TGTGCCGGCAGTCTGTCGTTGGACGTACGTCGTGGCTACACCTTC.

The chain recombines TRBV7-2 with TRBJ2-1; 12 nucleotides align to TRBD2. The germline CDR1 and CDR2 sequences are SGHTA and FQGNSA. Trimming at V came to 5 bases and at J to 5 bases, leaving 4 bases not matched to a gene. The CDR3 covers 15 residues. In nucleotides, the CDR3 is TGTGCCAGCAGCCCTACTAGCGGGAGGCACAATGAGCAGTTCTTC. Translation gives CASSPTSGRHNEQFF.

This chain uses TRBV5-1 with TRBJ1-2; 7 bases are shared with TRBD1. CDR3 length: 16 residues. V was clipped by 2 bases and J by 6 bases; unmatched bases: 13. The germline V gene has CDR1 SGHRS and CDR2 YFSETQ. CDR3 nucleotide sequence: TGCGCCAGCAGCTTAGCGCCGGGGACAGACCTCCATGGCTACACCTTC. This encodes CASSLAPGTDLHGYTF.

Written as DNA, the CDR3 is TGCGCCAGCAGCACGGGACAAATTGCACTGGCTGAAGCTTTCTTT. Encoded protein: CASSTGQIALAEAFF. The chain recombines TRBV5-1 with TRBJ1-1; a possible D gene is TRBD1 (6 bases). This CDR3 is 15 amino acids long. Trimming took off 4 bases at V and 6 bases at J, with 19 bases between the two ends. Germline lookup yields CDR1 SGHRS and CDR2 YFSETQ.

V is TRBV20-1 and J is TRBJ2-5; D is possibly TRBD1 or TRBD2 (5 bases each). From germline, CDR1 is DFQATT and CDR2 SNEGSKA (reference sequence). V lost 5 bases and J 2 bases, leaving 15 bases between the germline ends. This CDR3 contains 14 residues. CDR3 coding DNA: TGCAGTGCTCCCCCGGGACGAACTCAAGAGACCCAGTACTTC. Protein sequence: CSAPPGRTQETQYF.

The chain combines TRBV29-1 with TRBJ1-2, with D perhaps TRBD1 (6 bases). The V end was cut by 5 bases, the J end by 2 bases, with 9 bases between. Germline loops: CDR1 SQVTM, CDR2 ANQGSEA. The CDR3 consists of 12 residues. In DNA, the CDR3 is TGCAGCGTTAGTGACAGGAACTATGGCTACACCTTC. It specifies CSVSDRNYGYTF.

The chain combines TRBV29-1 with TRBJ2-3; 9 bases map to TRBD2. V lost 8 bases to trimming and J lost 3 bases; unmatched junction nucleotides: 3. The CDR3 has 12 amino acids. Germline values: CDR1 SQVTM, CDR2 ANQGSEA. In DNA form, the CDR3 reads TGCAGCCATAGCGGGGGAACAGATACGCAGTATTTT. This encodes CSHSGGTDTQYF.

CDR3 residues: CAIREGQGMNTEAFF. Written as DNA, the CDR3 is TGTGCCATACGGGAGGGACAGGGGATGAACACTGAAGCTTTCTTT. The chain couples TRBV10-3 to TRBJ1-1; 10 positions agree with TRBD1. V lost 9 bases, J lost 0 bases, and 7 bases stayed unmatched. CDR3 length: 15 residues. Germline V gene sequence: CDR1 ENHRY, CDR2 SYGVKD.

This chain links TRBV20-1 with TRBJ2-7, with 11 bases lining up with TRBD1. V lost 6 bases to trimming and J lost 6 bases; unmatched junction nucleotides: 16. Looked up from germline, CDR1 is DFQATT and CDR2 is SNEGSKA (reference sequence). CDR3 length equals 16 residues. CDR3: CSAVNFPGQGGREQYF. The CDR3 region has the DNA TGCAGTGCCGTAAACTTTCCGGGACAGGGGGGTCGCGAGCAGTACTTC.

This clonotype was detected once. This sequence joins TRBV7-2 and TRBJ1-5, with D perhaps TRBD1 (5 bases). V was pared by 5 bases and J by 5 bases, with 16 bases between. This CDR3 region has 15 residues. The germline V gene encodes CDR1 SGHTA and CDR2 FQGNSA. The CDR3 bases are TGTGCCAGCAGCATCTCCCGGGACCTAGATCAGCCCCAGCATTTT. Translated, it gives CASSISRDLDQPQHF.

This clonotype was observed many times. The chain recombines TRBV6-8 with TRBJ1-5; D not resolved. The germline V gene encodes CDR1 MNHGY and CDR2 SAAAGT. CDR3 size: 17 residues. Trimming cost V 6 bases and J 2 bases, with 20 bases left between them. The CDR3 spells CASSPAWARCGNQPQHF. Written as DNA, the CDR3 is TGTGCCAGCAGCCCCGCCTGGGCTAGGTGTGGCAATCAGCCCCAGCATTTT.

V and J are TRBV3-1 and TRBJ2-6; no reliable D call. This CDR3 region has 15 residues. CDR1 and CDR2 (germline): LGHDT, YNNKEL (reference sequence). Trimming cost V 1 base and J 0 bases, with 4 bases left between them. The CDR3 nucleotides read TGTGCCAGCAGCCAAGGTATCTCTGGGGCCAACGTCCTGACTTTC. Its protein is CASSQGISGANVLTF.

The chain links TRBV20-1 to TRBJ2-4; no clear D. The J call is uncertain, as TRBJ2-7 better fits the DNA end. The CDR3 has 14 residues. Germline CDR1 and CDR2: DFQATT and SNEGSKA (reference sequence). The CDR3 loop reads CSARVSASPYEQYF. CDR3 bases: TGCAGTGCTAGAGTATCGGCCAGCCCCTACGAGCAGTACTTC.

The V call is TRBV7-2, the J call TRBJ2-5; 12 bases are a match to TRBD2. Trimming at V came to 3 bases and at J to 4 bases, leaving 6 bases not matched to a gene. In germline, CDR1 is SGHTA, CDR2 FQGNSA. This CDR3 spans 16 amino acids. DNA for the CDR3: TGTGCCAGCAGCTTCTCGACTAGCGGGGGCGGAGAGACCCAGTACTTC. Encoded protein: CASSFSTSGGGETQYF.

The chain carries TRBV29-1 and TRBJ2-1; TRBD2 agrees at 7 bases. The V and J ends lost 1 base and 12 bases, in that order; junction bases with no gene match: 3. CDR1 is SQVTM and CDR2 is ANQGSEA in the germline V gene. This CDR3 region has 11 residues. Here the CDR3 DNA reads TGCAGCGTTGAAGGACTAGCAGGGCAGTTCTTC. This encodes CSVEGLAGQFF.

This clonotype showed up just a few times. CDR3 DNA: TGTGCCAGCACCTTACGGGCGGGCGAGCAGTACTTC. Protein: CASTLRAGEQYF. V is TRBV6-2 or TRBV6-3 and J is TRBJ2-7, with D perhaps TRBD2 (5 bases). This CDR3 is built from 12 residues. Germline loops: CDR1 MNHEY, CDR2 SVGEGT. V lost 7 bases, J lost 6 bases, and 13 bases lay in between.

The chain is built from TRBV7-9 and TRBJ2-7; tentatively, D is TRBD1 (6 bases). With 4 bases removed from V and 2 bases from J, the gap between germline ends came to 18 bases. Germline V gene data show CDR1 as SEHNR and CDR2 as FQNEAQ (reference sequence). The CDR3 runs to 16 residues. Here the CDR3 reads CASSSPPTGRAYEQYF. CDR3 DNA sequence: TGTGCCAGCAGCTCGCCACCGACAGGTAGGGCCTACGAGCAGTACTTC.

The J gene is TRBJ1-2, the V gene TRBV7-3; D is possibly TRBD1 (6 bases). Trimming stripped 0 bases from V and 2 bases from J, with 10 bases between. CDR3 length: 15 residues. CDR1 SGHTA and CDR2 FQGTGA come from the germline V gene. CDR3 loop: CASSLTSQGNYGYTF. Written as DNA, the CDR3 is TGTGCCAGCAGCTTAACGTCGCAGGGGAACTATGGCTACACCTTC. Full variable domain (missing parts from reference TRBV7-3 and TRBJ1-2): GAGVSQTPSNKVTEKGKYVELRCDPISGHTALYWYRQSLGQGPEFLIYFQGTGAADDSGLPNDRFFAVRPEGSVSTLKIQRTERGDSAVYLCASSLTSQGNYGYTFGSGTRLTVV.

This sequence joins TRBV4-2 and TRBJ2-7; 8 nucleotides align to TRBD2. Germline CDR1 and CDR2: LGHNA and YNFKEQ. The CDR3 consists of 16 residues. V shed 1 base, J shed 0 bases, and the junction held 5 bases outside the gene matches. The CDR3 DNA is TGTGCCAGCAGCCAAGGATCTACTAGCGGCTCCTACGAGCAGTACTTC. It specifies CASSQGSTSGSYEQYF.

This clonotype was detected many times. This chain links TRBV10-3 with TRBJ2-5; possibly TRBD2 for D (6 bases). This CDR3 is built from 11 residues. Germline CDR1 reads ENHRY; CDR2 reads SYGVKD. With 6 bases removed from V and 5 bases from J, the gap between germline ends came to 7 bases. CDR3 protein: CAIRGGETQYF. CDR3 bases: TGTGCCATCAGGGGGGGTGAGACCCAGTACTTC.

This chain uses TRBV28 with TRBJ2-5; 8 bases map to TRBD1. The CDR3 covers 17 residues. Germline V CDR1 and CDR2: MDHEN, SYDVKM. V lost 3 bases and J lost 0; bases outside the gene matches: 9. As DNA, the CDR3 is TGTGCCAGCAGTTTTTCCGGACAGGGATTGTACCAAGAGACCCAGTACTTC. Its translation: CASSFSGQGLYQETQYF.

This clonotype was counted between two and nine times. V and J are TRBV29-1 and TRBJ2-7; D remains ambiguous. CDR1 SQVTM and CDR2 ANQGSEA come from the germline V gene. Trimming took off 0 bases at V and 0 bases at J, with 15 bases between the two ends. The CDR3 is 16 residues long. The CDR3 nucleotides read TGCAGCGTTGAAGACGGTGGGCGGAGAAACTCCTACGAGCAGTACTTC. It translates to CSVEDGGRRNSYEQYF.

This chain joins TRBV27 and TRBJ1-1, with 9 bases matching TRBD1. This CDR3 is 14 amino acids long. Losses at the gene ends were 6 bases for V and 4 bases for J; bases not matched to a gene: 6. The germline gives CDR1 MNHEY, CDR2 SMNVEV (reference sequence). CDR3 sequence reads: CASSPGTGLTEAFF. The CDR3 region has the DNA TGTGCCAGCAGCCCCGGGACAGGGCTCACTGAAGCTTTCTTT.

The V and J genes are TRBV2 and TRBJ1-5; TRBD1 might be the D (6 bases). V was clipped by 4 bases and J by 3 bases, with 13 bases between them. The germline gives CDR1 SNHLY, CDR2 FYNNEI. The CDR3 contains 15 residues. The CDR3 loop is CASSAGQGINQPQHF. For the CDR3, the DNA is TGTGCCAGCAGTGCGGGCCAGGGGATCAATCAGCCCCAGCATTTT. The full variable domain, its missing parts supplied by reference TRBV2 and TRBJ1-5, is EPEVTQTPSHQVTQMGQEVILRCVPISNHLYFYWYRQILGQKVEFLVSFYNNEISEKSEIFDDQFSVERPDGSNFTLKIRSTKLEDSAMYFCASSAGQGINQPQHFGDGTRLSIL.

This chain uses TRBV25-1 with TRBJ2-5; 9 bases align to TRBD2. The CDR3 totals 16 residues. CDR1 is MGHDK and CDR2 is SYGVNS in the germline V gene. The ends lost 2 bases at V and 2 bases at J; junction bases unmatched: 6. The CDR3: CASSERPSGVQETQYF. The DNA of the CDR3 is TGTGCCAGCAGTGAACGCCCTAGCGGGGTACAAGAGACCCAGTACTTC.